Shown below are 21 T cell receptor beta chains from a single sample sequenced in a study of CD8+ T cells in alopecia areata. RNA extraction was followed by reverse transcription into cDNA, which acted as the sequencing template. Assay: immunoSEQ multiplex PCR; the TCRdb copy retains only in-frame clones and omits some. The specimen has 270,000 or so clones, none found just once. Pooled cutaneous lymph node cells were sorted using CD4, CD8alpha, NKG2D, NKG2ACE and other markers. The sample taken for sequencing was CD4+ T cells sorted from a lymph node. All receptors come from a C3H/HeJ mouse with alopecia areata. As its MHC haplotype, the strain has H2-k.

As regards this clone: Each gene name is a mouse one. Read data end 3 residues before the CDR3 end; the end is taken from the germline J gene. V is TRBV1 and J is TRBJ1-6, with D possibly being TRBD1 (5 bases). TRBJ1-6 is filed as an ORF, its function uncertain. The ends were cut back, 5 bases at V and 0 bases at J, with 11 bases in the middle. The CDR3 totals 16 residues. Germline assignment: CDR1 NSQYPW and CDR2 LRSPGD (reference sequence). The covered CDR3 bases are TGCACCTGCAGTTCCCGGACAAATTCCTATAATTCGCCC. This encodes CTCSSRTNSYNSP. The whole CDR3 protein is CTCSSRTNSYNSPLYF.

Notes on this clone: Gene and germline names: mouse. The CDR3 here is CASSGRGAWAETLYF. The sequenced part of the CDR3 DNA is TGTGCCAGCAGTGGGAGGGGGGCTTGGGCAGAA. V and J are TRBV13-1 and TRBJ2-3, with D possibly matching TRBD2 (7 bases). The sequenced fragment ends 4 residues before the CDR3 boundary, so the rest is inferred from the germline J gene. Trimming removed 3 bases at V and 3 bases at J, with 14 bases between. The CDR3 sequence is 15 residues long. In germline, CDR1 is NSHNY, CDR2 SYGAGN.

Remarks on this clone: Gene names denote mouse genes. With the read ending 4 residues before the CDR3 end, the germline J gene is used to fill in that end. J is TRBJ2-7 and V is TRBV13-1, with 9 bases lining up with TRBD2. The CDR3 has 15 amino acids. Germline loops: CDR1 NSHNY, CDR2 SYGAGN. The CDR3 protein is CASSPIWGGKYEQYF. The part of the CDR3 DNA that was read is TGTGCCAGCAGTCCCATCTGGGGGGGGAAATAT.

In its sample, this clone was seen a few times. Gene names refer to mouse genes. This sample includes further DNA sequences coding for the same CDR3. CDR3: CASSDYRGQDTQYF. The sequenced CDR3 bases are TGTGCCAGCAGTGATTACAGGGGACAAGAC. The chain recombines TRBV13-1 with TRBJ2-5; 7 nucleotides match TRBD1. The CDR3 end falls 4 residues outside the read, so it is completed with the germline J gene. The germline V gene encodes CDR1 NSHNY and CDR2 SYGAGN. CDR3 size: 14 residues. V shed 1 base, J shed 3 bases, and the junction held 2 bases outside the gene matches.

There are a few counts of this clone. The gene names given are mouse names. The observed sequence ends 4 residues before the CDR3 terminus, with the missing tail filled in from the germline J gene. This chain connects TRBV19 to TRBJ2-7; 10 bases agree with TRBD2. The trim removed 6 bases at V and 3 bases at J, leaving 6 bases unmatched. This CDR3 has 14 amino acids. CDR1 and CDR2 (germline): FNHDT, SITEND (reference sequence). CDR3 bases read: TGTGCCAGCACCCCGACTGGGGGGAGCTAT. This translates into CASTPTGGSY. The whole CDR3 sequence reads CASTPTGGSYEQYF.

This clone occurred many times. The gene names given are mouse names. Other nucleotide sequences from this sample produce the same CDR3. This CDR3 is CASSPQGLDAEQFF. The part of the CDR3 DNA that was read is TGTGCCAGCAGCCCACAGGGGCTGGATGCT. The chain joins TRBV5 to TRBJ2-1, with TRBD1 matching over 7 bases. The read falls 4 residues short of the CDR3 end, and the missing part is taken from the germline J gene. The germline CDR1 and CDR2 sequences are LGHNA and YNLKQL (reference sequence). The CDR3 sequence is 14 residues long. Trimming removed 4 bases from V and 5 bases from J; junction bases left unmatched: 5.

This clone came up a few times. Gene names are mouse gene names. Other nucleotide sequences in the sample specify the same CDR3. The sequenced CDR3 bases are TGTGCCAGCAGTATAAGCGGGGGGGGATAT. Its protein product is CASSISGGGY. The whole CDR3 protein reads CASSISGGGYEQYF. This chain joins TRBV19 and TRBJ2-7; 7 nucleotides agree with TRBD2. The read terminates 4 residues ahead of where the CDR3 ends, so the germline J gene completes it. Germline loops: CDR1 FNHDT, CDR2 SITEND (reference sequence). This CDR3 has 14 amino acids.

Remarks on this clone: Genes and germline are mouse. The CDR3 is cut off 4 residues early in the read; its end comes from the germline J gene. The chain employs TRBV31 and TRBJ2-1; D call uncertain. V was shortened by 1 base and J by 0 bases, with 4 bases between the two germline ends. CDR1 is GKSSPN, CDR2 SITVG, per germline. The CDR3 contains 13 residues. This chain's CDR3 is CAWSPYNYAEQFF. CDR3 bases read: TGTGCCTGGAGTCCCTATAACTATGCT.

In the case of this clone: These gene names are mouse names. The read gets to within 4 residues of the CDR3 end, and the germline J gene fills in the rest. The chain combines TRBV19 with TRBJ2-3, with 7 bases identical to TRBD2. Per the germline V gene, CDR1 is FNHDT and CDR2 is SITEND (reference sequence). Trimming cost V 4 bases and J 2 bases; bases outside gene matches: 4. The CDR3 loop spans 14 amino acids. CDR3 amino acids: CASSPWGTAETLYF. The sequenced CDR3 bases are TGTGCCAGCAGTCCCTGGGGGACTGCAGAA. The full variable domain, completed using reference TRBV19 and TRBJ2-3, is GGIITQTPKFLIGQEGQKLTLKCQQNFNHDTMYWYRQDSGKGLRLIYYSITENDLQKGDLSEGYDASREKKSSFSLTVTSAQKNEMAVFLCASSPWGTAETLYFGSGTRLTVL.

As for this clone: These gene names are mouse names. The read ends 4 residues before the CDR3 terminus; that terminus is restored from the germline J gene. Other DNA sequences in the sample encode the same CDR3. The J gene is TRBJ2-7, the V gene TRBV19, with D possibly being TRBD1 (6 bases). Germline CDR1 is FNHDT and CDR2 is SITEND (reference sequence). This CDR3 has 11 amino acids. CDR3 bases read: TGTGCCAGCACACAGGGTTAT. Its translation is CASTQGY. The whole CDR3 protein is CASTQGYEQYF.

A few counts support this clone. Each gene name is a mouse one. The read stops 4 residues short of the end of the CDR3; the missing end is completed from the germline J gene. The rearrangement links TRBV13-1 to TRBJ2-7; 7 nucleotides line up with TRBD1. The germline V gene encodes CDR1 NSHNY and CDR2 SYGAGN. V lost 1 base to trimming and J lost 0 bases; unmatched junction nucleotides: 10. The CDR3 runs to 17 residues. The CDR3 region is CASSDPPGRGSSYEQYF. The covered CDR3 bases are TGTGCCAGCAGTGATCCCCCCGGCAGGGGGAGCTCCTAT.

In regard to this clone: Any gene name here is a mouse gene name. CDR3 DNA (partial): TGTGCCAGCAGTATGGGACACGACTCC. Translated, it gives CASSMGHDS. The CDR3 in full is CASSMGHDSDYTF. This chain connects TRBV19 to TRBJ1-2; D perhaps matches TRBD1 (6 bases). With the read ending 4 residues before the CDR3 end, the germline J gene is used to fill in that end. Trimming stripped 2 bases from V and 3 bases from J, with 8 bases between. The germline gives CDR1 FNHDT, CDR2 SITEND (reference sequence). The CDR3 contains 13 residues.

This clone was counted between two and nine times. Gene names denote mouse genes. The read falls 4 residues short of the CDR3 end, and the missing part is taken from the germline J gene. The V and J genes are TRBV31 and TRBJ1-2, with a tentative D call TRBD1 (6 bases). V dropped 1 base and J dropped 0 bases, with 9 bases sitting between them. The germline gives CDR1 GKSSPN, CDR2 SITVG. There are 14 residues in the CDR3. The CDR3 reads CAWSPGHPNSDYTF. The CDR3 DNA, read in part, is TGTGCCTGGAGTCCGGGACACCCAAACTCC. Together with reference TRBV31 and TRBJ1-2, the CDR3 gives the full variable domain: AQTIHQWPVAEIKAVGSPLSLGCTIKGKSSPNLYWYWQATGGTLQQLFYSITVGQVESVVQLNLSASRPKDDQFILSTEKLLLSHSGFYLCAWSPGHPNSDYTFGSGTRLLVI.

With regard to this clone: Genes and germline are mouse. The sequence runs out 4 residues before the end of the CDR3; the remainder is reconstructed from the germline J gene. This rearrangement joins TRBV19 to TRBJ2-5, with D unresolved. The CDR3 is 12 residues long. Trimming pared 5 bases from V and 3 bases from J, leaving 7 bases between. CDR1 and CDR2 from the germline V gene are FNHDT and SITEND (reference sequence). Incomplete CDR3 DNA: TGTGCCAGCAGCCTACAGCAAGAC. It is translated as CASSLQQD. The whole CDR3 sequence reads CASSLQQDTQYF.

This clone was observed a handful of times. The gene symbols are mouse symbols. Read coverage stops 4 residues before the CDR3 terminus; the germline J gene supplies the remainder. The chain couples TRBV13-3 to TRBJ2-7; tentative D call: TRBD1 (6 bases). CDR1 is NNHDY and CDR2 is SYVADS in the germline V gene. This CDR3 contains 15 residues. Trimming removed 0 bases at V and 0 bases at J, with 10 bases between. The CDR3 region is CASSDVGRGSYEQYF. CDR3 bases read: TGTGCCAGCAGTGATGTTGGCAGGGGCTCCTAT.

Notes on this clone: Gene names refer to mouse genes. The read ends 4 residues shy of where the CDR3 ends; the end is completed using the germline J gene. This chain uses TRBV13-2 with TRBJ2-2; maybe TRBD2 (5 bases). The V end was cut by 0 bases, the J end by 0 bases, with 9 bases between. The CDR3 length is 16 residues. Germline V lookup: CDR1 NNHNN, CDR2 SYGAGS (reference sequence). Partial CDR3 DNA: TGTGCCAGCGGTGATGCGGCTGGGTCAAACACCGGG. Translated: CASGDAAGSNTG. The whole CDR3 is CASGDAAGSNTGQLYF.

In this sample, this clone turned up many times. Gene labels here are mouse ones. The read terminates 4 residues ahead of where the CDR3 ends, so the germline J gene completes it. Distinct nucleotide sequences in the sample also encode this CDR3. V usage is TRBV17 and J usage is TRBJ1-1; 10 bases line up with TRBD1. The CDR3 is 12 residues long. Germline V gene data show CDR1 as MNHDT and CDR2 as YYDKIL. The covered CDR3 bases are TGTGCTAGCAGCCGGACAGGGGGA. It translates to CASSRTGG. The CDR3 reads in full as CASSRTGGEVFF.

As to this clone: The germline and genes are mouse ones. The DNA ends 4 residues before the CDR3 does, and the rest of the CDR3 is filled in from the germline J gene. This same CDR3 is encoded by further DNA sequences in the sample. The V call is TRBV19, the J call TRBJ2-7, with D possibly being TRBD1 (6 bases). V dropped 5 bases and J dropped 0 bases, with 9 bases sitting between them. Germline values: CDR1 FNHDT, CDR2 SITEND (reference sequence). The CDR3 is 13 residues long. The CDR3 here is CASRGDNSYEQYF. The CDR3 bases that were read are TGTGCCAGCAGAGGGGACAACTCCTAT. Supplemented by reference TRBV19 and TRBJ2-7, the full variable domain reads GGIITQTPKFLIGQEGQKLTLKCQQNFNHDTMYWYRQDSGKGLRLIYYSITENDLQKGDLSEGYDASREKKSSFSLTVTSAQKNEMAVFLCASRGDNSYEQYFGPGTRLTVL.

This clone came up a few times. The genes are named according to mouse. The read ends 3 residues early relative to the CDR3; the germline J gene fills the gap. The chain links TRBV19 to TRBJ1-6; D perhaps matches TRBD1 (6 bases). TRBJ1-6 is treated as an ORF (open reading frame) with a function not yet certain. This CDR3 region has 17 residues. Germline-derived CDR1 and CDR2 are FNHDT and SITEND (reference sequence). V shed 4 bases and J shed 0 bases, with 14 bases lying between them. CDR3 amino acids: CASSPRTANSYNSPLYF. The DNA read from the CDR3 is TGTGCCAGCAGTCCTCGGACAGCAAATTCCTATAATTCGCCC.

This clone turned up a few times. The genes are named according to mouse. The read terminates 4 residues ahead of where the CDR3 ends, so the germline J gene completes it. This chain links TRBV1 with TRBJ2-7, with TRBD1 identical over 8 bases. In germline, CDR1 is NSQYPW, CDR2 LRSPGD (reference sequence). The CDR3 loop spans 15 amino acids. This CDR3 is CTCSADWQGAYEQYF. The sequenced part of the CDR3 DNA is TGCACCTGCAGTGCAGATTGGCAGGGGGCTTAT.

For this clone: Gene names follow the mouse nomenclature. The CDR3 goes on 4 residues after the read ends, and that part is filled in from the germline J gene. The genes are TRBV13-1 and TRBJ2-3; TRBD1 matches at 8 bases. The V segment lost 2 bases and the J segment 1 base; nucleotides outside the gene matches: 6. Germline loops: CDR1 NSHNY, CDR2 SYGAGN. The CDR3 has 16 residues. The CDR3 sequence: CASSDPTGEGAETLYF. CDR3 DNA, as far as it was read: TGTGCCAGCAGTGACCCGACAGGGGAGGGTGCAGAA.